Listed below are T cell receptor beta chains from one sample, sequenced in a study of blood T cell repertoires in COVID-19. Some clones are missing from TCRdb's copy, which holds only in-frame ones; the method was immunoSEQ multiplex PCR. Found here are fewer than 250,000 clones, almost 85% of them singletons; the top ten hold 4% to 6%. The sample consisted of peripheral blood. These receptor sequences come from an older woman with active or convalescent COVID-19. Each CDR3 is given with its conserved first and last residue. D genes are given only for firm matches. Clone size is stated in some rows and not others, as once, few, many or a class when expanded.

D gene: TRBD1
J gene: TRBJ2-7
V gene: TRBV28
clone size: NA
CDR3 DNA: TGTGCCAGCAGTCACAGGGGTCACGAGCAGTACTTC
CDR3 protein: CASSHRGHEQYF

D gene: NA
J gene: TRBJ1-2
V gene: TRBV2
clone size: NA
CDR3 DNA: TGTGCCAGCAGGCCAATCGAGCTTGGCTACACCTTC
CDR3 protein: CASRPIELGYTF

D gene: TRBD2
J gene: TRBJ2-1
V gene: TRBV13
clone size: NA
CDR3 DNA: TGTGCCAGCAGCTTTTGGGATCAGGCTAGCGGAGACCTCTACAATGAGCAGTTCTTC
CDR3 protein: CASSFWDQASGDLYNEQFF

D gene: NA
J gene: TRBJ2-7
V gene: TRBV5-1
clone size: NA
CDR3 DNA: TGCGCCAGCAGCTTGGAGCTAGCGCAGAGCTCCTACGAGCAGTACTTC
CDR3 protein: CASSLELAQSSYEQYF

D gene: TRBD1
J gene: TRBJ2-7
V gene: TRBV5-1
clone size: NA
CDR3 DNA: TGCGCCAGCAGCTTGGTACAGGGGGCAACAGACGAGCAGTACTTC
CDR3 protein: CASSLVQGATDEQYF

D gene: NA
J gene: TRBJ1-2
V gene: TRBV5-4
clone size: few
CDR3 DNA: TGTGCCAGCAGCTTGACAGGGATTAAGTATGGCTACACCTTC
CDR3 protein: CASSLTGIKYGYTF

D gene: TRBD1
J gene: TRBJ1-5
V gene: TRBV6-5
clone size: NA
CDR3 DNA: TGTGCCACGCGACAGGGCCATCAGCCCCAGCATTTT
CDR3 protein: CATRQGHQPQHF

D gene: NA
J gene: TRBJ1-4
V gene: TRBV19
clone size: NA
CDR3 DNA: TGTGCCAGTAGTATGACACCAACTAATGAAAAACTGTTTTTT
CDR3 protein: CASSMTPTNEKLFF

D gene: NA
J gene: TRBJ1-5
V gene: TRBV28
clone size: few
CDR3 DNA: TGTGCCAGCAGAACCCCTGCAGGGAACAATCAGCCCCAGCATTTT
CDR3 protein: CASRTPAGNNQPQHF

D gene: TRBD2
J gene: TRBJ2-1
V gene: TRBV7-9
clone size: NA
CDR3 DNA: TGTGCCAGCAGGACTAGCGGGAAGTTAAGTGAGCAGTTCTTC
CDR3 protein: CASRTSGKLSEQFF

D gene: NA
J gene: TRBJ2-5
V gene: TRBV12-3/TRBV12-4
clone size: NA
CDR3 DNA: TGTGCCAGCAGTTTACGAGTGGAGACCCAGTACTTC
CDR3 protein: CASSLRVETQYF

D gene: TRBD1
J gene: TRBJ2-1
V gene: TRBV24-1
clone size: NA
CDR3 DNA: TGTGCCACCAGGACAGGGGGCGGGAATGAGCAGTTCTTC
CDR3 protein: CATRTGGGNEQFF

D gene: NA
J gene: TRBJ1-5
V gene: TRBV5-6
clone size: NA
CDR3 DNA: TGTGCCAGCAGCTTTGGAGCCTATCCCAGTATCAATCAGCCCCAGCATTTT
CDR3 protein: CASSFGAYPSINQPQHF

D gene: TRBD2
J gene: TRBJ2-3
V gene: TRBV7-3
clone size: NA
CDR3 DNA: TGTGCCAGCAGTTCCTCTAGCGGGGGCACAGATACGCAGTATTTT
CDR3 protein: CASSSSSGGTDTQYF

D gene: TRBD1
J gene: TRBJ2-3
V gene: TRBV7-8
clone size: few
CDR3 DNA: TGTGCCAGCAGCTTAGCGGTGACAGGGGGCGCAGATACGCAGTATTTT
CDR3 protein: CASSLAVTGGADTQYF

D gene: TRBD1
J gene: TRBJ1-4
V gene: TRBV28
clone size: NA
CDR3 DNA: TGTGCCACCTACAACGCAGGGGGCATTGAAAAACTGTTTTTT
CDR3 protein: CATYNAGGIEKLFF

D gene: TRBD1
J gene: TRBJ1-1
V gene: TRBV19
clone size: NA
CDR3 DNA: TGTGCCACTATTAACAGGGGTTACTCCACTGAAGCTTTCTTT
CDR3 protein: CATINRGYSTEAFF

D gene: NA
J gene: TRBJ1-1
V gene: TRBV12-3/TRBV12-4
clone size: NA
CDR3 DNA: TGTGCCAGCAGTCTCCGGTTTGAAGCTTTCTTT
CDR3 protein: CASSLRFEAFF

D gene: TRBD1
J gene: TRBJ1-1
V gene: TRBV28
clone size: NA
CDR3 DNA: TGTGCCAGCAGTTCCCCCTTCGACAGGGCGGTAAATGCTTTCTTT
CDR3 protein: CASSSPFDRAVNAFF

D gene: NA
J gene: TRBJ1-2
V gene: TRBV6-6
clone size: NA
CDR3 DNA: TGTGCCAGCAGCCCCCTAGGTGGGGCGGCTGGCTACACCTTC
CDR3 protein: CASSPLGGAAGYTF

D gene: TRBD2
J gene: TRBJ2-3
V gene: TRBV5-6
clone size: NA
CDR3 DNA: TGTGCCAGCAGGACGGGAGGGATCACAGATACGCAGTATTTT
CDR3 protein: CASRTGGITDTQYF

D gene: NA
J gene: TRBJ2-7
V gene: TRBV27
clone size: NA
CDR3 DNA: TGTGCCAGCAGTGGCAGGGGCCGCTACGAGCAGTACTTC
CDR3 protein: CASSGRGRYEQYF

D gene: TRBD1
J gene: TRBJ2-7
V gene: TRBV7-9
clone size: once
CDR3 DNA: TGTGCCAGCCGCAGAGGACAGGAGTCCTACGAGCAGTACTTC
CDR3 protein: CASRRGQESYEQYF

D gene: NA
J gene: TRBJ2-1
V gene: TRBV28
clone size: NA
CDR3 DNA: TGTGCCAGCAGTGTAGCGGAACCCTACAATGAGCAGTTCTTC
CDR3 protein: CASSVAEPYNEQFF

D gene: TRBD1
J gene: TRBJ1-1
V gene: TRBV7-8
clone size: NA
CDR3 DNA: TGTGCCAGCAGCGGGGGACAGACCTTTTATGAAGCTTTCTTT
CDR3 protein: CASSGGQTFYEAFF

D gene: TRBD1
J gene: TRBJ1-3
V gene: TRBV29-1
clone size: NA
CDR3 DNA: TGCAGCGTGTCGGGACAGTCTGGAAACACCATATATTTT
CDR3 protein: CSVSGQSGNTIYF

D gene: NA
J gene: TRBJ2-3
V gene: TRBV3-1/TRBV3-2
clone size: once
CDR3 DNA: TGTGCCAGCAGCCAAGAGATCGCGGGTGCAGATACGCAGTATTTT
CDR3 protein: CASSQEIAGADTQYF

D gene: TRBD1
J gene: TRBJ1-2
V gene: TRBV30
clone size: NA
CDR3 DNA: TGTGCTCGGAGGAGGGACAGGGATAACTATGGCTACACCTTC
CDR3 protein: CARRRDRDNYGYTF

D gene: NA
J gene: TRBJ1-2
V gene: TRBV21-1
clone size: NA
CDR3 DNA: TGTGCCAGCAGGAAACTCCCGGGACAGGGTTTTATTAACTATGGCTACACCTTC
CDR3 protein: CASRKLPGQGFINYGYTF